The rows below give T cell receptor beta chains drawn from one sample of a study of T cell repertoires in cytomegalovirus infection. One entry per CDR3 protein results from TCRdb running MiXCR on the reads. Seen here are 290,000 or so distinct CDR3 sequences, 20% to 30% observed once, and the top ten hold about 14%. The sample was PBMCs. The receptors derive from a human donor in good health (CMV status not recorded). Some clones in this sample may be carry-over from other donors' samples. The CDR3 runs from the conserved cysteine through the conserved F or W.

TRBV12-3/TRBV12-4	TRBJ2-1	CASSLGSGEQFF
TRBV15	TRBJ2-3	CATSGGAARTDTQYF
TRBV2	TRBJ1-6	CASTERTGGNSPLHF
TRBV7-9	TRBJ1-1	CASRGQGDTEAFF
TRBV5-1	TRBJ2-7	CASSRGGSEQYF
TRBV20-1	TRBJ1-5	CSAIQGGRDYQPQHF
TRBV7-9	TRBJ1-1	CASSSTDLNTEAFF
TRBV7-2	TRBJ2-5	CASSLLSSGETQYF
TRBV20-1	TRBJ1-4	CSASIAGREKLFF
TRBV5-6	TRBJ2-7	CASSESGGSHEQYF
TRBV7-6	TRBJ2-1	CASSLVVGGYSSYNEQFF
TRBV7-9	TRBJ2-5	CASSSEGGETQYF
TRBV5-5	TRBJ2-6	CASSWGAGANVLTF
TRBV7-6	TRBJ1-1	CASSLDRAGRTEAFF
TRBV11-2	TRBJ2-2	CAGSAGLVMFIAGELFF
TRBV4-2	TRBJ1-1	CASSQDGRGGTEAFF
TRBV28	TRBJ1-5	CASSLADTGVRQPQHF
TRBV20-1	TRBJ2-1	CSARALAGGANEQFF
TRBV7-6	TRBJ1-1	CASSPGFGNTEAFF
TRBV28	TRBJ1-2	CASSFSVPQSGYTF
TRBV12-3/TRBV12-4	TRBJ2-2	CASSRQGRTGELFF
TRBV20-1	TRBJ1-2	CSATAGQSLLRGYGYTF
TRBV5-1	TRBJ2-1	CASSLGAGVNEQFF
TRBV6-1	TRBJ2-7	CASSSKQDIYPYEQYF